This T cell receptor (beta chain) emerged from a study of PD-1 blockade in classical Hodgkin lymphoma. The V segment lost 5 bases and the J segment 10 bases; nucleotides outside the gene matches: 14. The germline gives CDR1 LNHDA, CDR2 SQIVND (reference sequence). The CDR3 has 17 amino acids. On this clone itself: Antigen: not known.

Broader study findings: CD4+ but not CD8+ TCR diversity rose significantly by C4D1. Patients starting nivolumab less than 1 year after ASCT had lower diversity and were excluded from later analyses. Those achieving complete response showed baseline diversity like newly diagnosed patients. Healthy donors reportedly exceeded newly diagnosed patients in baseline TCR diversity.

The time point here: cycle 4 day 1 (C4D1), after more than five weeks of nivolumab. With no exception, relapse followed autologous stem cell transplantation in all patients, and brentuximab vedotin exposure varied. Profiling relied on immunoSEQ multiplex PCR, and the TCRdb table lists in-frame clones only, not all of them. The sample has 25,000 to 35,000 clones; around 68% are singletons. The sequence came from a human donor with classical Hodgkin lymphoma. The sample in question was peripheral blood mononuclear cells (PBMCs), obtained before the fourth cycle of nivolumab. V and J are TRBV19 and TRBJ2-1, with 13 bases that match TRBD2. CDR3 DNA sequence: TGTGCCAGTAGTCCTCACTCACTAGCGGGGGGGCCCAGGGAGCAGTTCTTC. This sequence encodes CASSPHSLAGGPREQFF.